Sequencing of this TCR beta chain was carried out in a study of blood T cell repertoires in COVID-19. Authors' processing steps: Estimation of nucleated cell counts relied on the amplification of reference gene primers. Clones were sequenced by immunoSEQ multiplex PCR, and TCRdb holds only the in-frame ones, with some missing. V and J calls and clone size are as listed in that table; D and trimming were resolved from the DNA. The table has around 470,000 clones, roughly 87% seen once; the top ten hold approximately 0.9%. The sample holds a few counts of this clone. The sample was peripheral blood. The TCR sequence derives from a man aged 18 to 35 with COVID-19, enrolled during active disease.

CDR3: CASSGRGEQFF. CDR3 sequence (DNA): TGTGCCAGCAGTGGGAGGGGAGAGCAGTTCTTC. The rearrangement joins TRBV25-1 to TRBJ2-1; possibly TRBD2 for D (6 bases). The CDR3 totals 11 residues. With 4 bases removed from V and 10 bases from J, the gap between germline ends came to 8 bases. Germline-derived CDR1 and CDR2 are MGHDK and SYGVNS.